The 15 T cell receptor beta chains listed next were all sequenced from one sample in a study of regulatory T cells in long-lasting Graves disease (dated by TCRdb to the early 2020s). The time point label corresponds to: newly diagnosed GD, antithyroid drugs for less than 3 months. For both TCR sequencing and RNA sequencing, RNA was extracted from PBMCs in TRIzol. The library was built by means of multiplex PCR. The reads were generated on an Illumina HiSeq 4000. TCR beta libraries were built with iRepertoire HTBI primers and Arm-PCR amplification of CDR3 regions. TCRdb reprocessed the public reads (quality trimming at Q25 with fastp, clone calling with MiXCR) and kept in-frame beta chains. Merged by CDR3 protein, the rows form single entries marked with the most common genes and DNA. Recorded for this sample are roughly 500,000 distinct CDR3 sequences; around an eighth of them occurred a single time. The ten largest clones capture roughly a tenth of the sample.

This same sample was also taken into another study, of T cells in Graves' hyperthyroidism and ophthalmopathy.

The sample here was peripheral blood mononuclear cells (PBMCs), taken at new diagnosis, from a patient treated with antithyroid drugs. All receptors come from a young man with Graves disease. Donor details come from another sample of the same person, matched by shared clones.

This clonotype was recorded a few times. The J gene is TRBJ1-3, the V gene TRBV11-2; D remains unclear. Trimming removed 1 base at V and 0 bases at J, with 19 bases between. Germline CDR1 reads SGHAT; CDR2 reads FQNNGV. This CDR3 has 19 amino acids. The CDR3 DNA sequence: TGTGCCAGCAGCTTAGTGGACTATCGGGCGGTTACCTCTGGAAACACCATATATTTT. It codes for CASSLVDYRAVTSGNTIYF.

The table lists this clonotype with many counts. V and J are TRBV5-1 and TRBJ1-2; D is unclear. The ends were cut back, 0 bases at V and 0 bases at J, with 6 bases in the middle. This CDR3 is built from 14 residues. The germline V gene has CDR1 SGHRS and CDR2 YFSETQ. The CDR3 is CASSLAQTNYGYTF. The CDR3 DNA reads TGCGCCAGCAGCTTGGCCCAGACTAACTATGGCTACACCTTC. The full variable domain, completed using reference TRBV5-1 and TRBJ1-2, is KAGVTQTPRYLIKTRGQQVTLSCSPISGHRSVSWYQQTPGQGLQFLFEYFSETQRNKGNFPGRFSGRQFSNSRSEMNVSTLELGDSALYLCASSLAQTNYGYTFGSGTRLTVV.

At least ten counts were recorded for this clonotype. The gene calls are TRBV29-1 and TRBJ2-2; D is perhaps TRBD1 (6 bases). Between the trimmed V and J ends, which lost 0 bases and 7 bases, there was a span of 15 bases. This CDR3 has 15 residues. The V gene's germline CDR1 is SQVTM and CDR2 ANQGSEA. The CDR3 sequence is CSVEEKQGAIGELFF. CDR3 sequence (DNA): TGCAGCGTTGAAGAAAAACAGGGTGCAATCGGGGAGCTGTTTTTT.

For this clonotype: A much larger clone differs from this one at a single base, so this may be a read error. No conserved phenylalanine or tryptophan is present at the end of the CDR3, so a read error is the likely explanation. The rearrangement joins TRBV3-1 to TRBJ2-5, with D perhaps matching TRBD1 (5 bases). Germline values: CDR1 LGHDT, CDR2 YNNKEL (reference sequence). V lost 4 bases, J lost 3 bases, and 12 bases lay in between. The CDR3 consists of 14 residues. The CDR3 sequence is CASSPQGLEETQYL. The CDR3 bases are TGTGCCAGCAGCCCCCAGGGCCTGGAAGAGACCCAGTACCTC.

In its sample, this clonotype was seen a few times. The chain recombines TRBV2 with TRBJ1-6; 9 nucleotides match TRBD1. Per germline, CDR1 SNHLY and CDR2 FYNNEI. V lost 0 bases and J lost 7; bases outside the gene matches: 1. This CDR3 spans 15 amino acids. The CDR3 DNA is TGTGCCAGCAGTGAAGCTGGACAGGGGAATTCACCCCTCCACTTT. Its protein product is CASSEAGQGNSPLHF.

This clonotype was detected many times. The CDR3 region is CASSARQGGNYGYTF. The DNA for the CDR3 is TGTGCCAGCAGTGCCCGACAGGGGGGGAACTATGGCTACACCTTC. The chain employs TRBV27 and TRBJ1-2, with 9 bases identical to TRBD1. In germline, CDR1 is MNHEY, CDR2 SMNVEV (reference sequence). The CDR3 runs 15 residues. The J segment lost 2 bases and the V segment lost 5 bases, leaving 6 bases of the junction unmatched.

This clonotype was counted many times. This sequence joins TRBV5-1 and TRBJ2-3, with D possibly matching TRBD1 (5 bases). Germline CDR1 SGHRS, CDR2 YFSETQ. This CDR3 has 15 residues. V was shortened by 2 bases and J by 0 bases, with 10 bases between the two germline ends. The CDR3 sequence is CASSLVSGSTDTQYF. The CDR3 coding sequence is TGCGCCAGCAGCTTAGTTTCAGGGAGCACAGATACGCAGTATTTT.

This clonotype has more than one count but fewer than ten. This chain connects TRBV25-1 to TRBJ1-1; D not certain. In germline, CDR1 is MGHDK, CDR2 SYGVNS. Trimming removed 7 bases from V and 0 bases from J, with 9 bases in between. The CDR3 consists of 13 residues. The CDR3 sequence: CASTPDLNTEAFF. CDR3 sequence (DNA): TGTGCCAGCACCCCTGACCTGAACACTGAAGCTTTCTTT. The full variable domain, completed using reference TRBV25-1 and TRBJ1-1, is EADIYQTPRYLVIGTGKKITLECSQTMGHDKMYWYQQDPGMELHLIHYSYGVNSTEKGDLSSESTVSRIRTEHFPLTLESARPSHTSQYLCASTPDLNTEAFFGQGTRLTVV.

The table lists this clonotype with many counts. This rearrangement joins TRBV12-3 or TRBV12-4 to TRBJ2-5; D ambiguous. Trimming removed 5 bases at V and 5 bases at J, with 21 bases between. This CDR3 comprises 16 residues. The CDR3 sequence: CASSRRATGAQETQYF. In DNA, the CDR3 is TGTGCCAGCAGTCGTAGGGCGACCGGAGCACAGGAGACCCAGTACTTC.

In this sample, this clonotype turned up many times. The chain has TRBV11-2 and TRBJ2-5; D is unclear. Germline CDR1 is SGHAT and CDR2 is FQNNGV. The CDR3 loop spans 13 amino acids. V was cut by 2 bases and J by 5 bases, with 9 bases left in between. CDR3 in amino acids: CASSLLRSETQYF. The CDR3 coding sequence is TGTGCCAGCAGCTTACTACGGTCGGAGACCCAGTACTTC.

This rearrangement joins TRBV13 to TRBJ1-4, with unresolved D. The length of the CDR3 is 16 residues. The germline V gene has CDR1 PRHDT and CDR2 FYEKMQ (reference sequence). V lost 5 bases to trimming and J lost 5 bases, with 18 bases between them. The CDR3 region is CASSSLSPGKNEKLFF. CDR3 in DNA: TGTGCCAGCAGCAGTCTCAGTCCGGGCAAAAATGAAAAACTGTTTTTT.

This clonotype has at least ten counts. The V gene is TRBV7-9, the J gene TRBJ2-7; D unresolved. Looked up from germline, CDR1 is SEHNR and CDR2 is FQNEAQ (reference sequence). CDR3 size: 15 residues. Trimming took 0 bases from V and 2 from J, leaving 11 bases between them. CDR3 nucleotides: TGTGCCAGCAGCTTAGCCCCTGTTGGAGCCTACGAGCAGTACTTC. Protein product: CASSLAPVGAYEQYF. Supplemented by reference TRBV7-9 and TRBJ2-7, the full variable domain reads DTGVSQNPRHKITKRGQNVTFRCDPISEHNRLYWYRQTLGQGPEFLTYFQNEAQLEKSRLLSDRFSAERPKGSFSTLEIQRTEQGDSAMYLCASSLAPVGAYEQYFGPGTRLTVT.

In this sample, this clonotype turned up a few times. The rearrangement uses TRBV5-1 and TRBJ1-1, with D unresolved. CDR1 is SGHRS, CDR2 YFSETQ, per germline. The CDR3 totals 14 residues. Trimming removed 4 bases from V and 1 base from J, with 11 bases in between. The CDR3 is CASSANPGNTEAFF. In DNA form, the CDR3 reads TGCGCCAGCAGCGCCAACCCCGGGAACACTGAAGCTTTCTTT.

This clonotype was counted a few times. The chain joins TRBV6-5 to TRBJ2-7; 14 positions agree with TRBD2. Germline V gene sequence: CDR1 MNHEY, CDR2 SVGAGI. The CDR3 consists of 15 residues. V lost 4 bases and J lost 9; bases outside the gene matches: 8. The CDR3 loop reads CASSSGTSGSSGQYF. The DNA of the CDR3 is TGTGCCAGCAGTTCCGGGACTAGCGGGAGTAGTGGGCAGTACTTC.

This clonotype was counted many times. V usage is TRBV29-1 and J usage is TRBJ2-7, with a possible D match to TRBD1 (6 bases). CDR3 size: 13 residues. Germline assignment: CDR1 SQVTM and CDR2 ANQGSEA. V lost 7 bases and J lost 0, with 13 bases in between. For the CDR3, the DNA is TGCAGCGCCGCACAGGGCTACTCCTACGAGCAGTACTTC. It encodes CSAAQGYSYEQYF.